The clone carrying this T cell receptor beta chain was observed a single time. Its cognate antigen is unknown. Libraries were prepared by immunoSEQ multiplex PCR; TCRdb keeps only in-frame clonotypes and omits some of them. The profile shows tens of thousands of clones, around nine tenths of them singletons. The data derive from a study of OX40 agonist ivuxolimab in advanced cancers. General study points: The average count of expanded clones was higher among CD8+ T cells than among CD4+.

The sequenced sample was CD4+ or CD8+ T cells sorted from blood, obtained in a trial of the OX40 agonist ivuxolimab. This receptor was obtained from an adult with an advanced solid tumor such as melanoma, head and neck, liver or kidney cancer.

The CDR3 is CASSRDSNQPQHF. The CDR3 DNA is TGTGCCAGCAGCCGGGACAGCAATCAGCCCCAGCATTTT. The gene calls are TRBV5-4 and TRBJ1-5; maybe TRBD1 (5 bases). The length of the CDR3 is 13 residues. Germline CDR1 is SGHNT and CDR2 is YYREEE (reference sequence). Trimming took off 4 bases at V and 1 base at J, with 6 bases between the two ends.